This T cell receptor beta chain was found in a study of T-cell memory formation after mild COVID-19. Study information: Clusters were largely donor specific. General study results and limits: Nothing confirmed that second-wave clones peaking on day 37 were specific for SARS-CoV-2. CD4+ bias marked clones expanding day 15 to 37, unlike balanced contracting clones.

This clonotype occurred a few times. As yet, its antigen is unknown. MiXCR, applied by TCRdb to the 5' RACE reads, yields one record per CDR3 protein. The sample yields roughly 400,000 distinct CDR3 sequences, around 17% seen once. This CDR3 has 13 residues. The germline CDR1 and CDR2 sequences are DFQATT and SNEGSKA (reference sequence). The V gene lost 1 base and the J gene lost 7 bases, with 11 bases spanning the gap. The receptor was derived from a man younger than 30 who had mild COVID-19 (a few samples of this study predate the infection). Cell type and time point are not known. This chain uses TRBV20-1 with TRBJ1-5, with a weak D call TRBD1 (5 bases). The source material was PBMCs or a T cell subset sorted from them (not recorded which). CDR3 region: CSARVAGRQPQHF. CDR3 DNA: TGCAGTGCTAGAGTGGCAGGGCGGCAGCCCCAGCATTTT.